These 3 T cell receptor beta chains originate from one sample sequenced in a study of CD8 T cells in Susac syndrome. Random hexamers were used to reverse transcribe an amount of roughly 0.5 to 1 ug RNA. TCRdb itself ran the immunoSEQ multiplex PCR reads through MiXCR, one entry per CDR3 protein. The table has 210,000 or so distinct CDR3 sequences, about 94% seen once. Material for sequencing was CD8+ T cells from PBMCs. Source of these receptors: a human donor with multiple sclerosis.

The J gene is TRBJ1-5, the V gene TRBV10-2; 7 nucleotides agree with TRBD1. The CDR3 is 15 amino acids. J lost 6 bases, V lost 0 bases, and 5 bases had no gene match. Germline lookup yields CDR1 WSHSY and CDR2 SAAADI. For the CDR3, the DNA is TGCGCCAGCAGTGAGTCAAGGGGGCTCATTCAGCCCCAGCATTTT. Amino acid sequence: CASSESRGLIQPQHF.

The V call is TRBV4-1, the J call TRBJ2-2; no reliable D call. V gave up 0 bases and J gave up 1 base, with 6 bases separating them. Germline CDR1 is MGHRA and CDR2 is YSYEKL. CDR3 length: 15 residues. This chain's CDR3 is CASSQEEVNTGELFF. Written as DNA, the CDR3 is TGCGCCAGCAGCCAAGAAGAGGTGAACACCGGGGAGCTGTTTTTT.

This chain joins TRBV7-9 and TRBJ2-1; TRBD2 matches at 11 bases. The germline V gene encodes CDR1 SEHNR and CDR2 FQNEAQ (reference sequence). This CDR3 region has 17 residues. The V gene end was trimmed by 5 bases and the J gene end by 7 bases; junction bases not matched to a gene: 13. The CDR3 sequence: CASSLPILAGVSNEQFF. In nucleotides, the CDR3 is TGTGCCAGCAGCCTACCAATACTAGCGGGAGTTAGTAATGAGCAGTTCTTC. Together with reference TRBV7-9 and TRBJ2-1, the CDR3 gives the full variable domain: DTGVSQNPRHKITKRGQNVTFRCDPISEHNRLYWYRQTLGQGPEFLTYFQNEAQLEKSRLLSDRFSAERPKGSFSTLEIQRTEQGDSAMYLCASSLPILAGVSNEQFFGPGTRLTVL.